The source of this TCR beta chain is a study of blood T cell repertoires in COVID-19. Study-level background: COVID-19 samples from acute and convalescent phases originated in the United States, Italy and Spain. PBMCs, B-cell-depleted T cells, or T cells provided the cDNA or gDNA that made up the material.

Sequencing was performed with immunoSEQ multiplex PCR; in TCRdb, only in-frame clones are kept and a portion is missing. The sample lists about 170,000 clones; about 85% were seen once. V dropped 5 bases and J dropped 0; count of bases not matched to a gene: 3. Germline CDR1 reads MRHNA; CDR2 reads SNTAGT. The CDR3 length is 15 residues. Sequences were obtained from peripheral blood. The sequence was collected from a man older than 75 with COVID-19, enrolled during active disease. The chain has TRBV6-4 and TRBJ2-1; 8 bases are shared with TRBD1. CDR3 coding DNA: TGTGCCAGCAGTAAGGACAGGGACTCCTACAATGAGCAGTTCTTC. Encoded protein: CASSKDRDSYNEQFF.